The 16 T cell receptor beta chains in this list originate from one sample, sequenced in a study of blood T cell repertoires in COVID-19. Libraries were prepared by immunoSEQ multiplex PCR; TCRdb keeps only in-frame clonotypes and omits some of them. This table has about 160,000 clones, 84% appearing once. The material sequenced was peripheral blood. The source of these receptors is a man between 18 and 29 years old with active or convalescent COVID-19.

The chain uses TRBV4-2 and TRBJ2-3, with TRBD2 matching over 8 bases. CDR3 length: 16 amino acids. The V gene end was trimmed by 1 base and the J gene end by 0 bases; junction bases not matched to a gene: 3. Germline V gives CDR1 LGHNA, CDR2 YNFKEQ. The CDR3 spells CASSQAGGLSTDTQYF. The CDR3 DNA sequence: TGTGCCAGCAGCCAAGCGGGAGGGCTAAGCACAGATACGCAGTATTTT.

The table lists this clone with a few counts. The V gene is TRBV6-1, the J gene TRBJ1-1, with D possibly TRBD1 on 5 matching bases. CDR1 and CDR2 from the germline V gene are MNHNS and SASEGT. Trimming pared 2 bases from V and 3 bases from J, leaving 28 bases between. This CDR3 is 20 amino acids long. The CDR3: CASSENSYRDSGRWDTEAFF. In nucleotides, the CDR3 is TGTGCCAGCAGTGAAAATTCCTACCGGGACTCAGGGCGGTGGGACACTGAAGCTTTCTTT.

This clone was observed a single time. This chain joins TRBV7-9 and TRBJ1-1; the D gene is possibly TRBD1 (6 bases). CDR3 length: 13 residues. Germline V gene sequence: CDR1 SEHNR, CDR2 FQNEAQ (reference sequence). Between the trimmed V and J ends, which lost 5 bases and 1 base, there was a span of 8 bases. The CDR3 coding sequence is TGTGCCAGCAGCCCCAGGGGGAACACTGAAGCTTTCTTT. Translating it yields CASSPRGNTEAFF.

The chain carries TRBV3-1 (or the pseudogene TRBV3-2) and TRBJ2-5; 7 positions agree with TRBD1. The germline CDR1 and CDR2 sequences are LGHDT and YNNKEL (reference sequence). The trim removed 8 bases at V and 2 bases at J, leaving 2 bases unmatched. The CDR3 loop spans 12 amino acids. CDR3 sequence: CASVGQQETQYF. The CDR3 DNA reads TGTGCCAGCGTGGGACAGCAAGAGACCCAGTACTTC.

This chain joins TRBV5-1 and TRBJ2-7; 9 bases are shared with TRBD1. J gave up 8 bases and V 5 bases, and 17 bases lay outside the gene matches. CDR3 length: 16 residues. Looked up from germline, CDR1 is SGHRS and CDR2 is YFSETQ. For the CDR3, the DNA is TGCGCCAGCAGGGAGGGCGTCGGGACAGGGATGGTCCAGCAGTACTTC. This gives the protein CASREGVGTGMVQQYF.

CDR3 amino acids: CASSLEGRAGEKLFF. The CDR3 bases are TGTGCCAGCAGCTTAGAAGGCAGGGCCGGGGAAAAACTGTTTTTT. The chain joins TRBV7-9 to TRBJ1-4; perhaps TRBD1 as D (5 bases). V was trimmed by 1 base and J by 8 bases, leaving 14 bases between them. The germline V gene has CDR1 SEHNR and CDR2 FQNEAQ (reference sequence). CDR3 size: 15 residues.

The chain uses TRBV7-9 and TRBJ1-5, with D possibly being TRBD1 (5 bases). The V gene lost 5 bases and the J gene lost 0 bases, with 8 bases spanning the gap. CDR3 length: 14 residues. Germline V gene sequence: CDR1 SEHNR, CDR2 FQNEAQ (reference sequence). CDR3 DNA: TGTGCCAGCAGCCGACAGAATAGCAATCAGCCCCAGCATTTT. Its protein is CASSRQNSNQPQHF.

The chain links TRBV5-1 to TRBJ1-5; weak D call: TRBD1 (5 bases). This CDR3 spans 16 amino acids. Trimming shortened V by 4 bases and J by 5 bases, and 19 bases separated the two germline ends. Germline assignment: CDR1 SGHRS and CDR2 YFSETQ. The CDR3 protein is CASSPTAGGGDQPQHF. In DNA, the CDR3 is TGCGCCAGCAGCCCAACGGCCGGGGGAGGGGATCAGCCCCAGCATTTT. Using reference TRBV5-1 and TRBJ1-5 for the parts outside the CDR3, the full variable domain is KAGVTQTPRYLIKTRGQQVTLSCSPISGHRSVSWYQQTPGQGLQFLFEYFSETQRNKGNFPGRFSGRQFSNSRSEMNVSTLELGDSALYLCASSPTAGGGDQPQHFGDGTRLSIL.

The gene calls are TRBV6-5 and TRBJ1-5; D is unclear. CDR1 is MNHEY and CDR2 is SVGAGI in the germline V gene. With 8 bases removed from V and 1 base from J, the gap between germline ends came to 15 bases. This CDR3 has 15 amino acids. CDR3 residues: CASRWESGSNQPQHF. The CDR3 nucleotides are TGTGCCAGCCGCTGGGAGTCAGGCAGCAATCAGCCCCAGCATTTT.

This clone occurred a few times. The chain uses TRBV19 and TRBJ1-4, with D unclear. CDR1 and CDR2 (germline): LNHDA, SQIVND (reference sequence). This CDR3 contains 14 residues. Trimming took 6 bases from V and 0 from J, leaving 8 bases between them. The CDR3 DNA reads TGTGCCAGTAGCCTCTATTCAACTAATGAAAAACTGTTTTTT. This translates into CASSLYSTNEKLFF.

This clone appeared once. The rearrangement joins TRBV28 to TRBJ1-2; maybe TRBD1 (6 bases). V shed 1 base and J shed 4 bases, with 16 bases lying between them. Germline V gene data show CDR1 as MDHEN and CDR2 as SYDVKM. This CDR3 spans 16 amino acids. Written as DNA, the CDR3 is TGTGCCAGCAGTTTATACCCCGGGGACACCCGCTATGGCTACACCTTC. As protein: CASSLYPGDTRYGYTF.

The V call is TRBV28, the J call TRBJ1-5, with D perhaps matching TRBD1 (6 bases). The germline gives CDR1 MDHEN, CDR2 SYDVKM. Trimming took 6 bases from V and 5 from J, leaving 11 bases between them. The CDR3 sequence is 13 residues long. The CDR3 coding sequence is TGTGCCAGCAGGACAGGTACTGATCAGCCCCAGCATTTT. Amino acids: CASRTGTDQPQHF.

The chain carries TRBV27 and TRBJ2-3; a weak D match, TRBD1 (6 bases). CDR1 is MNHEY, CDR2 SMNVEV, per germline (reference sequence). The V end lost 0 bases, the J end lost 3 bases, and 19 bases lay between the germline ends. The CDR3 has 18 residues. CDR3 region: CASSLSWPGEWGTDTQYF. The DNA for the CDR3 is TGTGCCAGCAGTTTATCTTGGCCAGGGGAGTGGGGGACAGATACGCAGTATTTT.

The sample holds a few counts of this clone. The chain recombines TRBV4-3 with TRBJ2-1; TRBD1 matches at 7 bases. This CDR3 region has 19 residues. From germline, CDR1 is LGHNA and CDR2 YSLEER. The junction had 14 bases not matched to a gene; V was cut back by 3 bases and J by 0 bases. The CDR3 region has the DNA TGCGCCAGCAGCCAGTTCCGGGACAGCAACTTAATCTCCTACAATGAGCAGTTCTTC. Residues: CASSQFRDSNLISYNEQFF.

The J gene is TRBJ2-3, the V gene TRBV5-1; 13 bases match TRBD2. The ends lost 2 bases at V and 0 bases at J; junction bases unmatched: 3. There are 17 residues in the CDR3. CDR1 is SGHRS and CDR2 is YFSETQ in the germline V gene. CDR3: CASSLGLAGESTDTQYF. Here the CDR3 DNA reads TGCGCCAGCAGCTTAGGACTAGCGGGGGAGAGCACAGATACGCAGTATTTT.

The gene calls are TRBV7-9 and TRBJ1-5; D remains ambiguous. Germline V gene lookup returns CDR1 SEHNR and CDR2 FQNEAQ (reference sequence). The V and J ends lost 1 base and 0 bases respectively, with 13 bases between them. This CDR3 contains 17 residues. The CDR3, as DNA: TGTGCCAGCAGCTTAGGGGTGGGCAGGTATAGCAATCAGCCCCAGCATTTT. It specifies CASSLGVGRYSNQPQHF.